The TCR beta chain described here comes from a study of cytomegalovirus exposure and HLA in healthy donors. About the study: HLA-typed donors contributed some 87 million unique TCRs, which were held in an early data release.

PCR primers comprised 60 Vbeta and 13 Jbeta primers. Per the original data handling: A later analysis tallied 65 million to 85 million unique TCR beta chains, around 12 million of them shared. TCRdb's table, derived via immunoSEQ multiplex PCR, lists solely in-frame clones and lacks some. That table is the source of V, J and clone size, and D and trimming were worked out from the DNA. Here the sample spans some 150,000 clones, around 65% being singletons. Broader study findings: Among donors in an Asian-associated ancestry cluster, a later analysis reportedly found fewer N-insertions than the approximately 670-donor mean. CMV antigen specificity of three CMV-associated chains was confirmed in vitro.

In the case of this clone: No antigen is known for it.

The CDR3 extends over 11 amino acids. The J segment lost 7 bases and the V segment lost 4 bases, leaving 3 bases of the junction unmatched. The V gene's germline CDR1 is DFQATT and CDR2 SNEGSKA (reference sequence). Sequencing input: PBMCs. The chain is built from TRBV20-1 and TRBJ1-1; 7 bases fit TRBD1. The TCR sequence derives from a woman aged 25-40 years in good health and CMV-seropositive. CDR3 region: CSAKGTVEAFF. As DNA, the CDR3 is TGCAGTGCTAAAGGGACAGTTGAAGCTTTCTTT.